A single sample gave rise to the 22 T cell receptor beta chains below, sequenced in a study of blood T cells in healthy people across ages. With a J-beta primer mix and a sample-barcoded 5' primer, a second PCR ran about 7 to 11 cycles. Each CDR3 protein gets one entry after TCRdb re-called the 5' RACE reads with MiXCR. The table shows about 760,000 distinct CDR3 sequences, with around three fifths occurring only once. The sequenced sample consisted of blood. The source of these receptors is a middle-aged man in good health.

This rearrangement joins TRBV5-1 to TRBJ2-1, with D perhaps matching TRBD2 (6 bases). The CDR3 has 15 amino acids. CDR1 is SGHRS, CDR2 YFSETQ, per germline. Trimming shortened V by 0 bases and J by 4 bases, and 11 bases separated the two germline ends. In DNA, the CDR3 is TGCGCCAGCAGCTTGGTGCGGGACGATTACAATGAGCAGTTCTTC. This translates into CASSLVRDDYNEQFF. The entire variable domain, with the rest obtained from reference TRBV5-1 and TRBJ2-1, is as follows: KAGVTQTPRYLIKTRGQQVTLSCSPISGHRSVSWYQQTPGQGLQFLFEYFSETQRNKGNFPGRFSGRQFSNSRSEMNVSTLELGDSALYLCASSLVRDDYNEQFFGPGTRLTVL.

The rearrangement joins TRBV6-4 to TRBJ2-3; 7 bases are a match to TRBD2. CDR3 size: 14 residues. After removal of 0 bases from V and 7 bases from J, the junction contained 4 bases not matched to a gene. Germline V CDR1 and CDR2: MRHNA, SNTAGT. The CDR3 nucleotides read TGTGCCAGCAGTGACTCGTCAGCGGGGTATACGCAGTATTTT. This translates into CASSDSSAGYTQYF.

This clonotype was counted many times. This sequence joins TRBV20-1 and TRBJ2-7; D unclear. This CDR3 has 12 amino acids. Per germline, CDR1 DFQATT and CDR2 SNEGSKA (reference sequence). V shed 3 bases and J shed 2 bases, with 8 bases lying between them. CDR3: CSARESTYEQYF. In DNA form, the CDR3 reads TGCAGTGCTAGGGAATCGACCTACGAGCAGTACTTC.

This clonotype was detected only once. The rearrangement uses TRBV20-1 and TRBJ2-1, with 10 positions matching TRBD1. CDR1 is DFQATT and CDR2 is SNEGSKA in the germline V gene (reference sequence). V gave up 6 bases and J gave up 5 bases; unmatched junction bases: 7. CDR3 length equals 14 residues. The CDR3 bases are TGCAGTGCCAACCCCGGGACAGGGGACAATGAGCAGTTCTTC. This translates into CSANPGTGDNEQFF.

The chain couples TRBV20-1 to TRBJ1-2; D is uncertain. The germline V gene has CDR1 DFQATT and CDR2 SNEGSKA (reference sequence). The V gene lost 6 bases and the J gene lost 8 bases, with 19 bases spanning the gap. The CDR3 extends over 13 amino acids. The CDR3 bases are TGCAGTGCGCAGCTTCGAGGGCTCGACGGCTACACCTTC. Protein product: CSAQLRGLDGYTF.

This clonotype was counted once. The chain is built from TRBV29-1 and TRBJ2-3, with 12 positions matching TRBD2. The CDR3 extends over 15 amino acids. CDR1 is SQVTM and CDR2 is ANQGSEA in the germline V gene. Trimming at V came to 3 bases and at J to 1 base, leaving 2 bases not matched to a gene. CDR3 in amino acids: CSVDGLAGRTDTQYF. CDR3 sequence (DNA): TGCAGCGTTGACGGACTAGCGGGACGCACAGATACGCAGTATTTT.

The chain joins TRBV29-1 to TRBJ2-5, with 7 bases that match TRBD1. Germline V gene data show CDR1 as SQVTM and CDR2 as ANQGSEA. V shed 3 bases, J shed 2 bases, and the junction held 15 bases outside the gene matches. CDR3 length: 17 amino acids. CDR3 in DNA: TGCAGCGTTGAGGGGCGACTCTGGACAGGACTGCAAGAGACCCAGTACTTC. Translated, it gives CSVEGRLWTGLQETQYF.

This clonotype was seen only a few times. The chain carries TRBV5-1 and TRBJ1-2; D is ambiguous. CDR3 length: 14 amino acids. The V end lost 3 bases, the J end lost 2 bases, and 11 bases lay between the germline ends. CDR1 is SGHRS and CDR2 is YFSETQ in the germline V gene. The CDR3, as DNA: TGCGCCAGCAGCTCGGAAGGGAGAAACTATGGCTACACCTTC. The encoded protein is CASSSEGRNYGYTF. The full variable domain, completed using reference TRBV5-1 and TRBJ1-2, is KAGVTQTPRYLIKTRGQQVTLSCSPISGHRSVSWYQQTPGQGLQFLFEYFSETQRNKGNFPGRFSGRQFSNSRSEMNVSTLELGDSALYLCASSSEGRNYGYTFGSGTRLTVV.

V gene TRBV5-6 combines with J gene TRBJ2-1, with 12 bases lining up with TRBD2. V was pared by 4 bases and J by 10 bases, with 6 bases of the junction left unmatched. Germline CDR1 reads SGHDT; CDR2 reads YYEEEE. The CDR3 totals 14 residues. The CDR3 is CASSQGLAGWEQFF. CDR3 nucleotides: TGTGCCAGCAGCCAAGGACTAGCGGGATGGGAGCAGTTCTTC.

This chain connects TRBV18 to TRBJ2-1, with 7 nucleotides matching TRBD1. This CDR3 is 20 amino acids long. V was pared by 4 bases and J by 0 bases, with 18 bases of the junction left unmatched. In germline, CDR1 is KGHSH, CDR2 LQKENI. The CDR3 nucleotides read TGTGCCAGCTCACTTAGTTCGTACAGGGGCTATCAGCTCTCCTACAATGAGCAGTTCTTC. Protein product: CASSLSSYRGYQLSYNEQFF.

For this clonotype: An end of the junction does not agree with germline; a read error may underlie this. The chain recombines TRBV4-2 with TRBJ1-2, with a possible D match to TRBD1 (5 bases). The germline gives CDR1 LGHNA, CDR2 YNFKEQ. This CDR3 comprises 15 residues. CDR3 sequence (DNA): TGTGCCAGCAGCCAAGAAGATTTGGGACCGTATGTCTACACCTTC. Protein sequence: CASSQEDLGPYVYTF.

V usage is TRBV6-5 and J usage is TRBJ2-5; D is ambiguous. CDR3 length equals 13 residues. CDR1 is MNHEY, CDR2 SVGAGI, per germline. Trimming removed 2 bases from V and 11 bases from J, with 15 bases in between. CDR3 bases: TGTGCCAGCAGTTACGGAACCTGCAATGAGCAGTACTTC. Its protein is CASSYGTCNEQYF.

This chain uses TRBV7-3 with TRBJ2-6; D is ambiguous. CDR1 SGHTA and CDR2 FQGTGA come from the germline V gene. Deletions cut 2 bases from V and 2 bases from J, with 10 bases between. This CDR3 has 16 amino acids. The CDR3 reads CASSLAPAAGANVLTF. The CDR3 DNA reads as TGTGCCAGCAGCTTAGCCCCCGCAGCTGGGGCCAACGTCCTGACTTTC.

This clonotype was seen just once. The rearrangement uses TRBV28 and TRBJ2-1, with a tentative D call TRBD2 (6 bases). This CDR3 is built from 16 residues. In germline, CDR1 is MDHEN, CDR2 SYDVKM. V lost 5 bases and J lost 7, with 21 bases in between. This chain's CDR3 is CASSRDLELGRNEQFF. CDR3 nucleotides: TGTGCCAGCAGTAGGGACTTGGAACTGGGCCGGAATGAGCAGTTCTTC.

The CDR3 loop reads CASSPRQGSTGELFF. CDR3 sequence (DNA): TGCGCCAGCAGCCCAAGACAGGGAAGCACCGGGGAGCTGTTTTTT. The genes are TRBV5-1 and TRBJ2-2; 7 nucleotides line up with TRBD1. The CDR3 covers 15 residues. Looked up from germline, CDR1 is SGHRS and CDR2 is YFSETQ. V lost 4 bases to trimming and J lost 4 bases; unmatched junction nucleotides: 7.

The rearrangement links TRBV6-1 to TRBJ2-2; D is uncertain. CDR1 is MNHNS and CDR2 is SASEGT in the germline V gene. CDR3 size: 13 residues. Trimming took 1 base from V and 6 from J, leaving 6 bases between them. The CDR3 nucleotides are TGTGCCAGCAGTGAAGTTGGGGCCGGGGAGCTGTTTTTT. Residues: CASSEVGAGELFF.

J is TRBJ2-1 and V is TRBV7-3; D gene ambiguous. V was shortened by 1 base and J by 5 bases, with 9 bases between the two germline ends. The germline V gene encodes CDR1 SGHTA and CDR2 FQGTGA. This CDR3 comprises 14 residues. CDR3: CASSLSGANNEQFF. The CDR3 coding sequence is TGTGCCAGCAGCTTAAGTGGAGCGAACAATGAGCAGTTCTTC. Variable domain in full (rest from reference TRBV7-3 and TRBJ2-1): GAGVSQTPSNKVTEKGKYVELRCDPISGHTALYWYRQSLGQGPEFLIYFQGTGAADDSGLPNDRFFAVRPEGSVSTLKIQRTERGDSAVYLCASSLSGANNEQFFGPGTRLTVL.

This clonotype was detected many times. The V and J genes are TRBV28 and TRBJ2-3; 11 bases align to TRBD2. Looked up from germline, CDR1 is MDHEN and CDR2 is SYDVKM. The CDR3 contains 17 residues. After removal of 4 bases from V and 4 bases from J, the junction contained 10 bases not matched to a gene. CDR3 bases: TGTGCCAGCAGTTCTCCAACGGGACTAGCGGACGCAGATACGCAGTATTTT. Encoded protein: CASSSPTGLADADTQYF.

The chain links TRBV5-5 to TRBJ1-1; D is perhaps TRBD1 (6 bases). The CDR3 covers 17 residues. Trimming cost V 0 bases and J 0 bases, with 15 bases left between them. Germline-derived CDR1 and CDR2 are SGHKS and YYEKEE (reference sequence). DNA for the CDR3: TGTGCCAGCAGCTTGGTTGGGATCGGGGGCTTGAACACTGAAGCTTTCTTT. Amino acid sequence: CASSLVGIGGLNTEAFF.

V usage is TRBV29-1 and J usage is TRBJ1-1; D unresolved. CDR1 and CDR2 from the germline V gene are SQVTM and ANQGSEA. The CDR3 has 14 amino acids. Trimming stripped 3 bases from V and 0 bases from J, with 11 bases between. The CDR3 protein is CSVDRTDLNTEAFF. The CDR3 DNA reads TGCAGCGTTGACCGAACAGACCTGAACACTGAAGCTTTCTTT. Complete variable domain (other parts from reference TRBV29-1 and TRBJ1-1): SAVISQKPSRDICQRGTSLTIQCQVDSQVTMMFWYRQQPGQSLTLIATANQGSEATYESGFVIDKFPISRPNLTFSTLTVSNMSPEDSSIYLCSVDRTDLNTEAFFGQGTRLTVV.

This clonotype was seen a few times. The V and J genes are TRBV5-1 and TRBJ1-6; 8 bases fit TRBD1. The CDR3 runs to 16 residues. Per the germline V gene, CDR1 is SGHRS and CDR2 is YFSETQ. V dropped 3 bases and J dropped 5; count of bases not matched to a gene: 7. In DNA, the CDR3 is TGCGCCAGCAGCTGGACGACAGGGGTTAATAATTCACCCCTCCACTTT. Translation gives CASSWTTGVNNSPLHF.

The CDR3 loop reads CAGLNTGDTLPNEQFF. The CDR3 coding sequence is TGTGCCGGCCTGAACACAGGGGACACCCTTCCCAATGAGCAGTTCTTC. The chain links TRBV6-6 to TRBJ2-1, with 7 bases fitting TRBD1. The CDR3 is 16 amino acids. The germline V gene has CDR1 MNHNY and CDR2 SVGAGI (reference sequence). The V and J ends lost 11 bases and 6 bases, in that order; junction bases with no gene match: 19.